This is a list of T cell receptor beta chains from one sample in a study of T cell responses to AZD1222 COVID-19 vaccine. Using immunoSEQ multiplex PCR, the repertoire was profiled, and TCRdb retains in-frame clones only, with some absent. The data contain roughly 140,000 clones, about nine tenths of them singletons. The sample consisted of peripheral blood, taken 28 days after the second AZD1222 dose. These receptors were taken from an adult who received the AZD1222 COVID-19 vaccine. CDR3s include the opening cysteine and the closing phenylalanine or tryptophan. A D gene is named only where the DNA matches it firmly. Only some rows state a clone size, as once, few, many or a class for expanded clones.

d_gene: -
j_gene: TRBJ2-2
abundance: once
v_gene: TRBV5-1
CDR3aa: CATADGNTGELFF
CDR3nt: TGCGCCACGGCGGACGGGAACACCGGGGAGCTGTTTTTT

d_gene: TRBD2
j_gene: TRBJ2-2
abundance: -
v_gene: TRBV7-9
CDR3aa: CASSSWTSYAPGELFF
CDR3nt: TGTGCCAGCAGCTCTTGGACTAGTTATGCGCCCGGGGAGCTGTTTTTT

d_gene: -
j_gene: TRBJ2-1
abundance: -
v_gene: TRBV27
CDR3aa: CASSPSAGTGPNEQFF
CDR3nt: TGTGCCAGCAGTCCCTCGGCCGGAACAGGGCCTAATGAGCAGTTCTTC

d_gene: -
j_gene: TRBJ1-1
abundance: -
v_gene: TRBV29-1
CDR3aa: CSVDYTNTEAFF
CDR3nt: TGCAGCGTTGACTATACGAACACTGAAGCTTTCTTT

d_gene: -
j_gene: TRBJ1-5
abundance: -
v_gene: TRBV2
CDR3aa: CASSVAGFSNQPQHF
CDR3nt: TGTGCCAGCAGTGTGGCGGGTTTTAGCAATCAGCCCCAGCATTTT

d_gene: TRBD1
j_gene: TRBJ1-1
abundance: -
v_gene: TRBV19
CDR3aa: CASSTDHRGSSEAFF
CDR3nt: TGTGCCAGTAGTACCGACCACAGGGGGAGTTCTGAAGCTTTCTTT

d_gene: -
j_gene: TRBJ1-1
abundance: -
v_gene: TRBV6-4
CDR3aa: CASSEGAGTEAFF
CDR3nt: TGTGCCAGCAGTGAGGGGGCTGGCACTGAAGCTTTCTTT

d_gene: -
j_gene: TRBJ1-3
abundance: -
v_gene: TRBV7-2
CDR3aa: CASSLVTGAIYF
CDR3nt: TGTGCCAGCAGCTTAGTTACGGGGGCCATATATTTT

d_gene: -
j_gene: TRBJ1-2
abundance: -
v_gene: TRBV29-1
CDR3aa: CSVGQRYGYTF
CDR3nt: TGCAGCGTTGGCCAGAGGTATGGCTACACCTTC

d_gene: -
j_gene: TRBJ2-5
abundance: -
v_gene: TRBV7-9
CDR3aa: CASSPQETQYF
CDR3nt: TGTGCCAGCAGCCCCCAAGAGACCCAGTACTTC

d_gene: TRBD1
j_gene: TRBJ2-7
abundance: once
v_gene: TRBV3-1/TRBV3-2
CDR3aa: CASSHRGGRSYEQYF
CDR3nt: TGTGCCAGCAGCCATCGAGGGGGCAGGTCCTACGAGCAGTACTTC

d_gene: TRBD1
j_gene: TRBJ1-5
abundance: -
v_gene: TRBV15
CDR3aa: CATSRDRGSNQPQHF
CDR3nt: TGTGCCACCAGCAGAGACAGGGGGAGCAATCAGCCCCAGCATTTT

d_gene: -
j_gene: TRBJ2-7
abundance: -
v_gene: TRBV27
CDR3aa: CASSFRGAPTYEQYF
CDR3nt: TGTGCCAGCAGTTTCCGAGGCGCACCTACCTACGAGCAGTACTTC

d_gene: -
j_gene: TRBJ1-3
abundance: -
v_gene: TRBV28
CDR3aa: CASSSGDLPLGNTIYF
CDR3nt: TGTGCCAGCAGTTCCGGGGACCTCCCGTTGGGAAACACCATATATTTT

d_gene: TRBD2
j_gene: TRBJ2-1
abundance: -
v_gene: TRBV15
CDR3aa: CATSGWTSGKNEQFF
CDR3nt: TGTGCCACCAGCGGCTGGACTAGCGGTAAAAATGAGCAGTTCTTC

d_gene: -
j_gene: TRBJ2-7
abundance: -
v_gene: TRBV7-2
CDR3aa: CASSLTGSRPSYEQYF
CDR3nt: TGTGCCAGCAGCTTAACAGGGAGTCGCCCATCCTACGAGCAGTACTTC

d_gene: -
j_gene: TRBJ2-3
abundance: -
v_gene: TRBV28
CDR3aa: CASTILDGLQGTDTQYF
CDR3nt: TGTGCCAGCACAATTTTGGACGGGCTTCAGGGTACAGATACGCAGTATTTT

d_gene: -
j_gene: TRBJ1-5
abundance: -
v_gene: TRBV6-6
CDR3aa: CASSRPGGNQPQHF
CDR3nt: TGTGCCAGCAGCCGACCCGGCGGCAATCAGCCCCAGCATTTT

d_gene: TRBD1
j_gene: TRBJ1-1
abundance: -
v_gene: TRBV4-1
CDR3aa: CASSYNGDREAFF
CDR3nt: TGCGCCAGCAGTTATAATGGGGACAGGGAAGCTTTCTTT

d_gene: -
j_gene: TRBJ1-4
abundance: -
v_gene: TRBV4-2
CDR3aa: CASSHPAGIATNEKLFF
CDR3nt: TGTGCCAGCAGCCACCCTGCAGGGATTGCAACTAATGAAAAACTGTTTTTT

d_gene: -
j_gene: TRBJ2-1
abundance: -
v_gene: TRBV5-1
CDR3aa: CASSAGGLSSYNEQFF
CDR3nt: TGCGCCAGCAGCGCGGGCGGGCTGAGCTCCTACAATGAGCAGTTCTTC